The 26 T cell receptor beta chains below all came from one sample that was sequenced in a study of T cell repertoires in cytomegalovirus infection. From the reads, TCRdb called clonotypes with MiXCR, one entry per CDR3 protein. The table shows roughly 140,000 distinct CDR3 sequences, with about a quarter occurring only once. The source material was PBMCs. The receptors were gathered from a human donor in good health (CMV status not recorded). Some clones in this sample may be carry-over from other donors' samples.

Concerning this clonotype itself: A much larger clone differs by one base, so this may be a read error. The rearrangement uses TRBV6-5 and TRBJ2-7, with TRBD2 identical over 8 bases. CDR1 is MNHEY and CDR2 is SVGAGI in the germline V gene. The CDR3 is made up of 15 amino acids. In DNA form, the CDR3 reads TGTGCCAGCAGTTACTCTCTAGCGGGCTCCTACGGGCAGTACTTC. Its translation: CASSYSLAGSYGQYF.

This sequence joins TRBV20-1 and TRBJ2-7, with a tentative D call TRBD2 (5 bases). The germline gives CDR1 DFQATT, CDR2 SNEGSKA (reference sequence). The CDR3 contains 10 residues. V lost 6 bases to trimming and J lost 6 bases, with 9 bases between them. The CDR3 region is CSAREGEQYF. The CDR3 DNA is TGCAGTGCCCGGGAAGGCGAGCAGTACTTC.

The CDR3 reads CASSLHGGGVGREETQYF. In DNA, the CDR3 is TGTGCCAGCAGTTTACACGGGGGGGGGGTGGGACGGGAAGAGACCCAGTACTTC. The V gene is TRBV28, the J gene TRBJ2-5; 8 bases agree with TRBD2. Germline V gives CDR1 MDHEN, CDR2 SYDVKM. This CDR3 is built from 18 residues. V lost 2 bases and J lost 3; bases outside the gene matches: 14. Full variable domain (missing parts from reference TRBV28 and TRBJ2-5): DVKVTQSSRYLVKRTGEKVFLECVQDMDHENMFWYRQDPGLGLRLIYFSYDVKMKEKGDIPEGYSVSREKKERFSLILESASTNQTSMYLCASSLHGGGVGREETQYFGPGTRLLVL.

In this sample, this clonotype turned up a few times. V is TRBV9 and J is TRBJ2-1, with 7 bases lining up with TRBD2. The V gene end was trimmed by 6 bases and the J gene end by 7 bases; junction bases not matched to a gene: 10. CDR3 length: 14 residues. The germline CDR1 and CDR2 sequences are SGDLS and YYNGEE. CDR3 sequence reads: CASTRGDNSNEQFF. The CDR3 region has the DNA TGTGCCAGCACACGGGGGGATAATTCGAATGAGCAGTTCTTC.

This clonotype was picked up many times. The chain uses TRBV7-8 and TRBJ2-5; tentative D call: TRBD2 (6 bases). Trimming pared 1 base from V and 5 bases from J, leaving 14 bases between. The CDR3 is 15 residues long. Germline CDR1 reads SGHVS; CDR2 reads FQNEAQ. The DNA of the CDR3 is TGTGCCAGCAGCTTAGTACGGGGGACGGGGGAGACCCAGTACTTC. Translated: CASSLVRGTGETQYF.

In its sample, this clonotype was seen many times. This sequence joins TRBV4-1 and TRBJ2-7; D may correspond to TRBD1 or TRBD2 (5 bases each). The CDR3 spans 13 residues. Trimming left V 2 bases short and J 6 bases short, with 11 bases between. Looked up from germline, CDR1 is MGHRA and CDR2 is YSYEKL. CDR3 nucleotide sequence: TGCGCCAGCAGCCAACAATCCGGGGCCGAGCAGTACTTC. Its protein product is CASSQQSGAEQYF.

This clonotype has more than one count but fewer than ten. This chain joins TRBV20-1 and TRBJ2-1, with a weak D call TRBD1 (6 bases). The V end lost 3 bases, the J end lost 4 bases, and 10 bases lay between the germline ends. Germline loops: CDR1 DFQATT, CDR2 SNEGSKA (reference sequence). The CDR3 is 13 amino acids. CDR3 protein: CSARRTAYNEQFF. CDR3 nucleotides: TGCAGTGCTAGGAGGACAGCATACAATGAGCAGTTCTTC.

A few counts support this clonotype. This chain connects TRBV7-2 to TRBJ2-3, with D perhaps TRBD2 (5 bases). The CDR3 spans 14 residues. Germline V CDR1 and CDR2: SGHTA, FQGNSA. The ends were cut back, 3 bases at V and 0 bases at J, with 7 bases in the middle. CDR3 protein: CASSLQRSTDTQYF. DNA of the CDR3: TGTGCCAGCAGCTTGCAGCGGAGCACAGATACGCAGTATTTT.

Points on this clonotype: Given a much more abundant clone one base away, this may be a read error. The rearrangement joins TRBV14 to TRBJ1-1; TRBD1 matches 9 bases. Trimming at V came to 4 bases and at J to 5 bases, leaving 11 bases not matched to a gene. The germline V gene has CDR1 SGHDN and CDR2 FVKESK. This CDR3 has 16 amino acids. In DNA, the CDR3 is TGTGCCAGCAGCCTACGTCCCGGGACAGGGAAGACTGAAGCTTTCTTT. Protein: CASSLRPGTGKTEAFF.

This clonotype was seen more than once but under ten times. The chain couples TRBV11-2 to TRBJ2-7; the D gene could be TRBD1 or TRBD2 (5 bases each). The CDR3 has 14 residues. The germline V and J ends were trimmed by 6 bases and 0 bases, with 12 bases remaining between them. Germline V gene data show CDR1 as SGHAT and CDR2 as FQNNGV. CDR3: CASRGVVHSYEQYF. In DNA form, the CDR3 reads TGTGCCAGCAGGGGGGTAGTCCACTCCTACGAGCAGTACTTC.

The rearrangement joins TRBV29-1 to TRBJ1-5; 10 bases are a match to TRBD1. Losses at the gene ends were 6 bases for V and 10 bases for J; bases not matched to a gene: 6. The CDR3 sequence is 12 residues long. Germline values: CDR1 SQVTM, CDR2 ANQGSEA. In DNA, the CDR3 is TGCAGCGTAGGGGACAGGGGTTCACCCCAGCATTTT. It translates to CSVGDRGSPQHF.

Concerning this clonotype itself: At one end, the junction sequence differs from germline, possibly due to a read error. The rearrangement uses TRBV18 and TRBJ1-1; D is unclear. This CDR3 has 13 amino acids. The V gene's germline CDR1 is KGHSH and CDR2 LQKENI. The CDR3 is CASSPSGNTEDFF. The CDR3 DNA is TGTGCCAGCTCACCGTCTGGGAACACTGAAGATTTCTTT.

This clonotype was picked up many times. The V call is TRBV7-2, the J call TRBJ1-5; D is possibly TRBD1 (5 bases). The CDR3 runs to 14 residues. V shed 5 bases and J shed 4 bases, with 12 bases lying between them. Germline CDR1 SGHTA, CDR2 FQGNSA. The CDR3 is CASSPMGGNQPQHF. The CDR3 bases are TGTGCCAGCAGCCCCATGGGGGGTAATCAGCCCCAGCATTTT.

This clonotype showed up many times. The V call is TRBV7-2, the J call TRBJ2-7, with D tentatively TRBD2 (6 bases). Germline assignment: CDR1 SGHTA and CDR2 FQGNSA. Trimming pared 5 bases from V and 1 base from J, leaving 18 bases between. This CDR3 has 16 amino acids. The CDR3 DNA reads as TGTGCCAGCAGCACACCCGGGACGGCGGGGTCCTACGAGCAGTACTTC. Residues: CASSTPGTAGSYEQYF.

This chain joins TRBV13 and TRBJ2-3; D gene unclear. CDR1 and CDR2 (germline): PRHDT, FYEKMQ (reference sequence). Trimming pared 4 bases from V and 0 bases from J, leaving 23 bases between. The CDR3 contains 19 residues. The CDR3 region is CASSSSAQAGPPSTDTQYF. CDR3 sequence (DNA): TGTGCCAGCAGCTCCTCGGCGCAGGCAGGACCCCCTAGCACAGATACGCAGTATTTT.

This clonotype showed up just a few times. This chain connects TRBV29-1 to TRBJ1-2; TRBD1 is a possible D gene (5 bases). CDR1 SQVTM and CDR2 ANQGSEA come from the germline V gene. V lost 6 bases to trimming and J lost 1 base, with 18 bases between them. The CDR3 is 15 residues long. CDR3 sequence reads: CSVALTETLNYGYTF. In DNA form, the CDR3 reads TGCAGCGTCGCGTTGACAGAGACCCTTAACTATGGCTACACCTTC.

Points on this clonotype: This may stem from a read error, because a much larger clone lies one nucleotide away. CDR3 nucleotides: TGTGCCAGTAGTATTTTCGTGGACCACGGGGAGCTGTTTTTT. Its protein is CASSIFVDHGELFF. V and J are TRBV19 and TRBJ2-2; D gene ambiguous. The CDR3 is 14 amino acids. The germline V and J ends were trimmed by 3 bases and 7 bases, with 12 bases remaining between them. Germline V lookup: CDR1 LNHDA, CDR2 SQIVND (reference sequence).

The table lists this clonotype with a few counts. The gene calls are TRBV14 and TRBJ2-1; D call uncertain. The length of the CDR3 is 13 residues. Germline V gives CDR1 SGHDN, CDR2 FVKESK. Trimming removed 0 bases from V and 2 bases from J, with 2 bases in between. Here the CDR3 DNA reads TGTGCCAGCAGCCAAGACCCCTACAATGAGCAGTTCTTC. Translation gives CASSQDPYNEQFF. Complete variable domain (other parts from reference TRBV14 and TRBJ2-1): EAGVTQFPSHSVIEKGQTVTLRCDPISGHDNLYWYRRVMGKEIKFLLHFVKESKQDESGMPNNRFLAERTGGTYSTLKVQPAELEDSGVYFCASSQDPYNEQFFGPGTRLTVL.

In DNA, the CDR3 is TGTGCCAGCAGACCGGGACAGGGGGACGAAAAACTGTTTTTT. This translates into CASRPGQGDEKLFF. V gene TRBV2 combines with J gene TRBJ1-4; 11 nucleotides align to TRBD1. V lost 6 bases to trimming and J lost 8 bases; unmatched junction nucleotides: 5. Per the germline V gene, CDR1 is SNHLY and CDR2 is FYNNEI. CDR3 length equals 14 residues.

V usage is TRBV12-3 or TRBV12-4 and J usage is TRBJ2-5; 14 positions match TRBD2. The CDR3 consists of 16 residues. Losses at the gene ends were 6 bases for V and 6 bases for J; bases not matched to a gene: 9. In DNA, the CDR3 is TGTGCCAGCAGCCCAGGACTAGCGGGGGGTAGGAAGACCCAGTACTTC. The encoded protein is CASSPGLAGGRKTQYF.

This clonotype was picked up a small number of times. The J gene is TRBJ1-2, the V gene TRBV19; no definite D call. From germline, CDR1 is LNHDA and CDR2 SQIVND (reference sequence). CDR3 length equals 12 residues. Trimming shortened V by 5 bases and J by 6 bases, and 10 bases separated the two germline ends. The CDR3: CASSLLGDGYTF. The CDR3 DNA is TGTGCCAGTAGTCTACTCGGGGATGGCTACACCTTC.

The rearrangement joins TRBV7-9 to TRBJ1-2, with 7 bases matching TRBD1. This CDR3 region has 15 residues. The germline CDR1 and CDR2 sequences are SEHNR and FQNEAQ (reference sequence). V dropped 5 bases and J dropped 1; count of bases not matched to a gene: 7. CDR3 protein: CASSLQGQLNYGYTF. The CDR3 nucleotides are TGTGCCAGCAGCCTACAGGGACAGCTTAACTATGGCTACACCTTC.

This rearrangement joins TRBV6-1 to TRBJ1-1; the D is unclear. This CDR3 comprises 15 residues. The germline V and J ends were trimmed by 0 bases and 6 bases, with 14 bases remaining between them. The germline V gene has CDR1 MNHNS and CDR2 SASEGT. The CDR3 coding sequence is TGTGCCAGCAGTGAAGCGGCTTTTTGGATGGCTGAAGCTTTCTTT. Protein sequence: CASSEAAFWMAEAFF.

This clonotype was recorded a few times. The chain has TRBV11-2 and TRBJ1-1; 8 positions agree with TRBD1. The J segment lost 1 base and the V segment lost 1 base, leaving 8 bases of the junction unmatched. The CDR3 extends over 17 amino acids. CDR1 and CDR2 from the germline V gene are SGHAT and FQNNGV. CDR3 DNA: TGTGCCAGCAGCTTAGTCCCGACAGGGGCCCGGAACACTGAAGCTTTCTTT. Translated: CASSLVPTGARNTEAFF.

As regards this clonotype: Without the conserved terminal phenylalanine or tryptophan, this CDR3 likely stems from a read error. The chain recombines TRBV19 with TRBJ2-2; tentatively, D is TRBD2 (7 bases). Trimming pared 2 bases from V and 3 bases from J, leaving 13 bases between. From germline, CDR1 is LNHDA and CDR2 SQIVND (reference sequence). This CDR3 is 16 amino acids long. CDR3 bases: TGTGCCAGTAGTATAAACGGGGAGGGGGACACCGGGGAGCTGTTTTTA. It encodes CASSINGEGDTGELFL.

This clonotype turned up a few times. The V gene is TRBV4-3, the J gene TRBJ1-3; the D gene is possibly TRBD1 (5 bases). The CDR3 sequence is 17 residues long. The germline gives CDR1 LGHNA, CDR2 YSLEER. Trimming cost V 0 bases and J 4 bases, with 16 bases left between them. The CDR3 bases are TGCGCCAGCAGCCAAGATAGCGGACCGGGACCCGGAAACACCATATATTTT. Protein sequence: CASSQDSGPGPGNTIYF.